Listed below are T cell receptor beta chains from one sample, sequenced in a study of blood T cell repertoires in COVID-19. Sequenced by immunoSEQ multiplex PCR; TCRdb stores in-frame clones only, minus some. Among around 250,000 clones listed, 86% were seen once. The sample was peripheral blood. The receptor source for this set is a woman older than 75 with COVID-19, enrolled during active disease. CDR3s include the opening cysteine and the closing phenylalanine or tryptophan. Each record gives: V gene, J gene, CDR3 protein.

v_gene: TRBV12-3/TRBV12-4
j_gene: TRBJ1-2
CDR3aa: CASFNGGGGYTF

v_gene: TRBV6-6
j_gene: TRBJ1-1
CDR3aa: CASSLRRQGDTEAFF

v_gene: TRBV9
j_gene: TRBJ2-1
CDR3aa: CASSERQERWNEQFF

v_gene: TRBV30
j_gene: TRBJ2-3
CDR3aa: CAWSKGASGGPKAGDTQYF

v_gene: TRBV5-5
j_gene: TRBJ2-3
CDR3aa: CASSPRGLAGPTDTQYF

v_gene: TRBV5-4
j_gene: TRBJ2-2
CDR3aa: CASSFFGTGGTGELFF

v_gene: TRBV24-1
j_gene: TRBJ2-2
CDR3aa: CATSDSGGAYTGELFF

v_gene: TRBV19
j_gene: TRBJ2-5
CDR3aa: CASSIAEGSSPTQYF

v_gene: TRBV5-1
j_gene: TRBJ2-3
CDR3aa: CASSPGLSTDTQYF

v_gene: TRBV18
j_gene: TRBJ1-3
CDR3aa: CASSPMQGASGNTIYF

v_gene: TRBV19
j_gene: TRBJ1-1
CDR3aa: CASSMWQGITEAFF

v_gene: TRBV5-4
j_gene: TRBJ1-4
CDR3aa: CASSRVPRSANEKLFF

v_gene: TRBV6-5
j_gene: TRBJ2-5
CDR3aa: CASSTLAGGQETQYF

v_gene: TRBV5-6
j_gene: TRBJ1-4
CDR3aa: CASSLLAEKLFF

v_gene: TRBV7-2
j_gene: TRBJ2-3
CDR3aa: CASSFNRGTDTQYF

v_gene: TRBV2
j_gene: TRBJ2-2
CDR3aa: CASSDNLAGNTGELFF

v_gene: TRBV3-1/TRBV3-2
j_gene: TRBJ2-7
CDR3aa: CASSQGSGGAYEQYF

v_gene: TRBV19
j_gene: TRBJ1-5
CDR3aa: CASKYVQGVPSGQPQHF